One T cell receptor (beta chain) is described in this entry. These data come from a study of T cells after yellow fever vaccination. The CDR3 runs 13 residues. Germline V CDR1 and CDR2: SGHDN, FVKESK. Trimming removed 5 bases from V and 3 bases from J, with 11 bases in between. Synthesis of TCR cDNA relied on 5'RACE template switching, which attached a universal primer site and UMIs. In TCRdb, the 5' RACE reads were re-called with MiXCR into one record per CDR3 protein. This table holds a few hundred thousand distinct CDR3 sequences, more than 5.5% found once. The receptor's source is a man aged 25-45 years who received the YFV17D yellow fever vaccine. The source was PBMCs, collected 5 days after the yellow fever booster vaccination. The V and J genes are TRBV14 and TRBJ2-7, with D uncertain. DNA of the CDR3: TGTGCCAGCAGCTCTTCAGGAGACTACGAGCAGTACTTC. Protein product: CASSSSGDYEQYF.